This T cell receptor beta chain was recorded in a study of shared clonotypes between healthy human individuals. Trimming took off 6 bases at V and 0 bases at J, with 12 bases between the two ends. The CDR3 runs 15 residues. Germline V gene data show CDR1 as SNHLY and CDR2 as FYNNEI. This clone was counted once. The antigen remains unidentified. Study observations and caveats: The study generally estimated greater richness for naive than memory subsets.

Only CD45RO-negative cells positively selected for CCR7 counted as naive CD8 cells, so terminally differentiated effector memory CD45RA+ cells were excluded. Sorted-subset replicate PCR reactions contained 200 to 250 ng DNA, corresponding to about 30,000 T cell genomes. Method: immunoSEQ multiplex PCR; TCRdb's copy keeps in-frame clones and lacks some. Counted here are 660,000 or so clones, approximately 96% occurring once; the ten biggest clones make up less than 0.13%. V is TRBV2 and J is TRBJ1-3; a possible D gene is TRBD1 (6 bases). The source material was naive CD8+ T cells sorted from blood. The clonotype originates from a woman aged 30 to 39 in good health. CDR3 sequence: CASSADRTSGNTIYF. The CDR3 bases are TGTGCCAGCAGCGCCGACAGGACCTCTGGAAACACCATATATTTT.